The rows below give T cell receptor beta chains drawn from one sample of a study of OX40 agonist ivuxolimab in advanced cancers. Here immunoSEQ multiplex PCR was the method, and the copy in TCRdb shows in-frame clones only, minus some. In the table there are over 65,000 clones, less than 85% of which are singletons. Source: CD4+ or CD8+ T cells sorted from blood, taken in a trial of the OX40 agonist ivuxolimab. The receptors stem from an adult with an advanced solid tumor such as melanoma, head and neck, liver or kidney cancer. The CDR3 runs from the conserved cysteine through the conserved F or W. The D gene is left open where the match is weak.

cdr3_length: 16; v_call: TRBV7-3; d_call: TRBD2; j_call: TRBJ2-3; cdr3_aa: CASSPTSGSGPDTQYF
cdr3_length: 16; v_call: TRBV7-2; d_call: .; j_call: TRBJ1-3; cdr3_aa: CASSLFSGNYGNTIYF
cdr3_length: 14; v_call: TRBV25-1; d_call: .; j_call: TRBJ2-1; cdr3_aa: CAGSEGNSYNEQFF
cdr3_length: 11; v_call: TRBV6-6; d_call: .; j_call: TRBJ2-5; cdr3_aa: CASSLQETQYF
cdr3_length: 14; v_call: TRBV21-1; d_call: .; j_call: TRBJ1-3; cdr3_aa: CASSKASRGNTIYF
cdr3_length: 15; v_call: TRBV6-6; d_call: .; j_call: TRBJ1-5; cdr3_aa: CASSYSIPVNQPQHF
cdr3_length: 14; v_call: TRBV11-1; d_call: .; j_call: TRBJ2-3; cdr3_aa: CASQWRGSTDTQYF
cdr3_length: 15; v_call: TRBV28; d_call: .; j_call: TRBJ2-3; cdr3_aa: CASSGAGTATDTQYF
cdr3_length: 18; v_call: TRBV5-8; d_call: .; j_call: TRBJ2-2; cdr3_aa: CASSFGKYQQINTGELFF
cdr3_length: 17; v_call: TRBV5-4; d_call: .; j_call: TRBJ2-1; cdr3_aa: CASSLQGRSRAYNEQFF
cdr3_length: 13; v_call: TRBV7-2; d_call: .; j_call: TRBJ2-4; cdr3_aa: CASSLNQGNIQYF
cdr3_length: 14; v_call: TRBV28; d_call: .; j_call: TRBJ1-5; cdr3_aa: CASTREGLSQPQHF
cdr3_length: 15; v_call: TRBV10-1; d_call: TRBD1; j_call: TRBJ2-7; cdr3_aa: CASSPGTGETYEQYF
cdr3_length: 20; v_call: TRBV4-2; d_call: .; j_call: TRBJ1-5; cdr3_aa: CASSRQLRTQGTYSNQPQHF
cdr3_length: 13; v_call: TRBV7-9; d_call: .; j_call: TRBJ1-1; cdr3_aa: CASSFTGTQRAFF
cdr3_length: 14; v_call: TRBV7-2; d_call: .; j_call: TRBJ1-2; cdr3_aa: CASSPRTDPYGYTF
cdr3_length: 12; v_call: TRBV28; d_call: .; j_call: TRBJ2-5; cdr3_aa: CASSGGVETQYF
cdr3_length: 12; v_call: TRBV5-4; d_call: .; j_call: TRBJ2-1; cdr3_aa: CASTHEGDEQFF
cdr3_length: 14; v_call: TRBV4-1; d_call: TRBD1; j_call: TRBJ2-3; cdr3_aa: CASSQGGQRGTQYF
cdr3_length: 14; v_call: TRBV11-2; d_call: TRBD1; j_call: TRBJ2-5; cdr3_aa: CASSTTGGRGTQYF
cdr3_length: 15; v_call: TRBV4-3; d_call: .; j_call: TRBJ2-2; cdr3_aa: CASSQDTGLHGELFF
cdr3_length: 12; v_call: TRBV9; d_call: .; j_call: TRBJ1-1; cdr3_aa: CASSTENTEAFF
cdr3_length: 15; v_call: TRBV4-3; d_call: TRBD2; j_call: TRBJ2-3; cdr3_aa: CASSQGLAGEYTQYF
cdr3_length: 16; v_call: TRBV9; d_call: .; j_call: TRBJ2-2; cdr3_aa: CASSVASYRNTGELFF
cdr3_length: 15; v_call: TRBV28; d_call: TRBD2; j_call: TRBJ2-7; cdr3_aa: CASSSTKAGDYEQYF
cdr3_length: 15; v_call: TRBV28; d_call: TRBD2; j_call: TRBJ2-3; cdr3_aa: CASRGGAWLTDTQYF
cdr3_length: 14; v_call: TRBV30; d_call: TRBD1; j_call: TRBJ2-2; cdr3_aa: CARQGHTFTGELFF
cdr3_length: 19; v_call: TRBV4-3; d_call: .; j_call: TRBJ2-6; cdr3_aa: CASSQDQTGHYSGANVLTF
cdr3_length: 16; v_call: TRBV11-2; d_call: .; j_call: TRBJ2-2; cdr3_aa: CASSLVGFRDTGELFF